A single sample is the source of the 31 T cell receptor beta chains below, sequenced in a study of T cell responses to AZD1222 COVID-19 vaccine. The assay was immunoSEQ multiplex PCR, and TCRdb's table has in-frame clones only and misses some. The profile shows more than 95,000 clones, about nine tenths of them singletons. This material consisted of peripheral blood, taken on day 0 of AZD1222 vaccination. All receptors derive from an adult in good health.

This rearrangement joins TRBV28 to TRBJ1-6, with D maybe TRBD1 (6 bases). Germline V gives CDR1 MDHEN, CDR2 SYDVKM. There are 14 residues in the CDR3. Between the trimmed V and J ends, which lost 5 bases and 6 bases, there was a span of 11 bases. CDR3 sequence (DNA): TGTGCCAGCAGTATGGCGGGGGCTAATTCACCCCTCCACTTT. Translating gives CASSMAGANSPLHF. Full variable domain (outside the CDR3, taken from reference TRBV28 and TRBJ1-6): DVKVTQSSRYLVKRTGEKVFLECVQDMDHENMFWYRQDPGLGLRLIYFSYDVKMKEKGDIPEGYSVSREKKERFSLILESASTNQTSMYLCASSMAGANSPLHFGNGTRLTVT.

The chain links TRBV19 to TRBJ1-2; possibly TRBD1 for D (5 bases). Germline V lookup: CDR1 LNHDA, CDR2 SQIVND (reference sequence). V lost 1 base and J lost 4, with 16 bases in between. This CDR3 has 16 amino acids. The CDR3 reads CASSIGDGQRGYGYTF. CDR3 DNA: TGTGCCAGTAGTATAGGGGACGGCCAAAGAGGCTATGGCTACACCTTC.

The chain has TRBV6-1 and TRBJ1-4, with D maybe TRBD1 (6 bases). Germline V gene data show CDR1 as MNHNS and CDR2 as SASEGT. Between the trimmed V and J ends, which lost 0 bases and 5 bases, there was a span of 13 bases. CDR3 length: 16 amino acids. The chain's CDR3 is CASSEAGGALNEKLFF. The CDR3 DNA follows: TGTGCCAGCAGTGAAGCGGGGGGGGCGTTGAATGAAAAACTGTTTTTT.

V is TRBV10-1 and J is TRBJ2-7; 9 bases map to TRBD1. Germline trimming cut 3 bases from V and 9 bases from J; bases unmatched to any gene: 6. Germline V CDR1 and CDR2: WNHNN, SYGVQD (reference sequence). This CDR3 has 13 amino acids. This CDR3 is CASSDSGTGMQYF. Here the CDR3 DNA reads TGCGCCAGCAGTGATTCCGGGACAGGGATGCAGTACTTC.

The CDR3 is CAWSLQGDQPQHF. As DNA, the CDR3 is TGTGCCTGGAGTCTACAGGGAGATCAGCCCCAGCATTTT. The rearrangement uses TRBV30 and TRBJ1-5; possible D gene TRBD1, 6 bases. This CDR3 region has 13 residues. The V and J ends lost 2 bases and 5 bases respectively, with 10 bases between them. Germline V lookup: CDR1 GTSNPN, CDR2 SVGIG (reference sequence).

The CDR3 spells CASSPDSSNQPQHF. CDR3 DNA sequence: TGTGCCAGCTCACCAGACAGTAGCAATCAGCCCCAGCATTTT. This sequence joins TRBV18 and TRBJ1-5, with a tentative D call TRBD1 (5 bases). The CDR3 contains 14 residues. The germline V gene has CDR1 KGHSH and CDR2 LQKENI. V lost 2 bases to trimming and J lost 0 bases, with 5 bases between them.

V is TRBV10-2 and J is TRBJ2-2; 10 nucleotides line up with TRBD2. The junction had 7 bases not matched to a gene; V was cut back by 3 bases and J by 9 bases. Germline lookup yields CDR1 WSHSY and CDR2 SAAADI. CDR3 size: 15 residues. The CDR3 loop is CASSDGLAGERELFF. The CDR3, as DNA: TGCGCCAGCAGTGACGGGCTAGCGGGAGAACGGGAGCTGTTTTTT.

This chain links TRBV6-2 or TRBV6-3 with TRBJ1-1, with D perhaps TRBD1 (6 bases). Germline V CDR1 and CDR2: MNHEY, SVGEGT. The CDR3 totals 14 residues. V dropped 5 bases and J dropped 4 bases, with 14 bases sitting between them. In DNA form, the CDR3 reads TGTGCCAGCAGTACAGGGACCGCCAGCACTGAAGCTTTCTTT. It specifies CASSTGTASTEAFF.

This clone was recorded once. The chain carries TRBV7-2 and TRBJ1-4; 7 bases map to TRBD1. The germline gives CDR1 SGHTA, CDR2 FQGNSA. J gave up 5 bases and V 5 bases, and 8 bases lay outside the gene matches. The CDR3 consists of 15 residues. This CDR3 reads CASSPPGTENEKLFF. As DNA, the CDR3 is TGTGCCAGCAGCCCGCCCGGGACAGAAAATGAAAAACTGTTTTTT.

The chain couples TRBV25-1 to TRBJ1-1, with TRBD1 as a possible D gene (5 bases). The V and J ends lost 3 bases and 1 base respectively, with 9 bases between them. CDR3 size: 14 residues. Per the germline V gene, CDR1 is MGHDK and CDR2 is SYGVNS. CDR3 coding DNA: TGTGCCAGCAGTGAGTGGGGGGGGAACACTGAAGCTTTCTTT. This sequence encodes CASSEWGGNTEAFF.

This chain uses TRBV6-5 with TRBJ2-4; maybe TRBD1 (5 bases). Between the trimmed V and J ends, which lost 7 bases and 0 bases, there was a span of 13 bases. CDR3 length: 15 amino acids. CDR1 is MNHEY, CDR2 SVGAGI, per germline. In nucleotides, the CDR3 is TGTGCCAGCATTAGGGGCCATCTAGCCAAAAACATTCAGTACTTC. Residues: CASIRGHLAKNIQYF.

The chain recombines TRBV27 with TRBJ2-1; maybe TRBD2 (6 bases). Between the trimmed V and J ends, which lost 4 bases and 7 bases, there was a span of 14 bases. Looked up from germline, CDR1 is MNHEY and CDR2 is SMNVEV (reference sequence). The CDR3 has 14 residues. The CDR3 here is CASSSLGGSNEQFF. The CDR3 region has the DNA TGTGCCAGCAGTTCTCTTGGGGGGTCGAATGAGCAGTTCTTC.

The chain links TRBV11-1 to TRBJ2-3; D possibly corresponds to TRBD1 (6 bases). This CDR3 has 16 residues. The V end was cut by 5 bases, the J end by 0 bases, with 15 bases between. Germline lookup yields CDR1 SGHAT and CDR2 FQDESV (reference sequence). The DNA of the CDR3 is TGTGCCAGCAGCCTCCGGGACATCTATAGCACAGATACGCAGTATTTT. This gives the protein CASSLRDIYSTDTQYF.

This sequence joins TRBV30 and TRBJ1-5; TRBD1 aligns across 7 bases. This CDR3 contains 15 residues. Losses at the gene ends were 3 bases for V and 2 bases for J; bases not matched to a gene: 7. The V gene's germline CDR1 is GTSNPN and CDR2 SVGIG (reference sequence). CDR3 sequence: CAWRGGNGGNQPQHF. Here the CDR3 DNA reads TGTGCCTGGAGAGGGGGCAACGGTGGCAATCAGCCCCAGCATTTT.

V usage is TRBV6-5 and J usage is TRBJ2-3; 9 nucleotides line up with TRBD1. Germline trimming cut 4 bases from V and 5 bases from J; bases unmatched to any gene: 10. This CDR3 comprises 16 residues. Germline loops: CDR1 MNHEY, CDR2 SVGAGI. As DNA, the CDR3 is TGTGCCAGCAGTTTATCCCCGGGACAGGGTCTAGATACGCAGTATTTT. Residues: CASSLSPGQGLDTQYF.

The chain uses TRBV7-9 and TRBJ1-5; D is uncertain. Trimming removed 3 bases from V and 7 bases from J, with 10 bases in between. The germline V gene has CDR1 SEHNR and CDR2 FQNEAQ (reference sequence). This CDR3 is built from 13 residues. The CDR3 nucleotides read TGTGCCAGCAGCTTTACAACGGGGCAGCCCCAGCATTTT. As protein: CASSFTTGQPQHF.

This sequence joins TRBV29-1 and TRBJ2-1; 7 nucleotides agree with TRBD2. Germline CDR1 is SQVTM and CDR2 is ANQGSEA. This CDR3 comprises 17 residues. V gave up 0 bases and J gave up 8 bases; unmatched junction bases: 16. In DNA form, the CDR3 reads TGCAGCGTTGAAGATTGGGCCCCCAGCGGGAAAGGGCATGAGCAGTTCTTC. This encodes CSVEDWAPSGKGHEQFF.

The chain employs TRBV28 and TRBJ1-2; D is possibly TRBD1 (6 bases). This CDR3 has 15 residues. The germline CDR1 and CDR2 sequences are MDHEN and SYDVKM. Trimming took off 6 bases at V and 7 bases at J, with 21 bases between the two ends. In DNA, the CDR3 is TGTGCCAGCAGCTTAGAGATGTTAGGGGGGGGTGGCTACACCTTC. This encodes CASSLEMLGGGGYTF.

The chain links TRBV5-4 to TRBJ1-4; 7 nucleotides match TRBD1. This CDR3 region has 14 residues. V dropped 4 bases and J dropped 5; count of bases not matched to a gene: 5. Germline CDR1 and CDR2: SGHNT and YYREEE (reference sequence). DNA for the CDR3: TGTGCCAGCAGCCAAGGGGGCCTGAATGAAAAACTGTTTTTT. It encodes CASSQGGLNEKLFF.

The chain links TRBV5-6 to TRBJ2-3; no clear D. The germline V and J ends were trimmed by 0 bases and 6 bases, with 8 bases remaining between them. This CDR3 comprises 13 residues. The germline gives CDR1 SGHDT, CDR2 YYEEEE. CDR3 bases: TGTGCCAGCAGCTTGGCCCTGGAGGATACGCAGTATTTT. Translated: CASSLALEDTQYF.

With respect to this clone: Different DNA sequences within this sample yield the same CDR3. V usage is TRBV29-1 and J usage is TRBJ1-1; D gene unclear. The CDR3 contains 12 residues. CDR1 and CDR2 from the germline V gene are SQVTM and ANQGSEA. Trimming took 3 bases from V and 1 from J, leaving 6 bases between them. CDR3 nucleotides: TGCAGCGTTGAGGGCACGAACACTGAAGCTTTCTTT. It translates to CSVEGTNTEAFF.

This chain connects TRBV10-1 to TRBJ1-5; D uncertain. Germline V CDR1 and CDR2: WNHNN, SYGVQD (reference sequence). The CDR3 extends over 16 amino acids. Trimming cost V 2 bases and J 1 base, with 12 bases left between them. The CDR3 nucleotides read TGCGCCAGCAGTGAGCCGGGCGGCAGAAGCAATCAGCCCCAGCATTTT. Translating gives CASSEPGGRSNQPQHF.

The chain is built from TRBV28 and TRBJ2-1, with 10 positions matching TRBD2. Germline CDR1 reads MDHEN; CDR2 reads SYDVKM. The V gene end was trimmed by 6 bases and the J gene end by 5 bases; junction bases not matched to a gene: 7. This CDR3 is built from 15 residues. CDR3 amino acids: CASRPPGLANNEQFF. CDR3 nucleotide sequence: TGTGCCAGCAGACCACCGGGACTAGCGAACAATGAGCAGTTCTTC.

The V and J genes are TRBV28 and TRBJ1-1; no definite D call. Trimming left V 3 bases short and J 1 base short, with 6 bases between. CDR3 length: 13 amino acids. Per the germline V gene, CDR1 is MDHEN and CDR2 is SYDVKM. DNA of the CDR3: TGTGCCAGCAGTTTGAGCAAGAACACTGAAGCTTTCTTT. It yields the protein CASSLSKNTEAFF.

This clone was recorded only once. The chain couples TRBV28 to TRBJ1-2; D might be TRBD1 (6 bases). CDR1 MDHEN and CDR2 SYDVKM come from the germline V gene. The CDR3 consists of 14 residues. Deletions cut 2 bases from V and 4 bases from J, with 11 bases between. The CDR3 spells CASSLQGRAYGYTF. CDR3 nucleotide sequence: TGTGCCAGCAGTTTACAGGGGAGGGCCTATGGCTACACCTTC.

The DNA of the CDR3 is TGTGCCAGCGCCAGTGGAGTTGGGGTCACCGGGGAGCTGTTTTTT. Its protein is CASASGVGVTGELFF. The chain joins TRBV10-3 to TRBJ2-2, with unresolved D. The V gene's germline CDR1 is ENHRY and CDR2 SYGVKD. This CDR3 spans 15 amino acids. Trimming shortened V by 10 bases and J by 4 bases, and 19 bases separated the two germline ends.

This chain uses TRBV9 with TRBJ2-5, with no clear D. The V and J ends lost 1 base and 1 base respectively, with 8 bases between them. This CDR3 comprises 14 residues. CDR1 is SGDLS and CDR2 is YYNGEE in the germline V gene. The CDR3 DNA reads TGTGCCAGCAGCGTATTAGGCAGCCAAGAGACCCAGTACTTC. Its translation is CASSVLGSQETQYF.

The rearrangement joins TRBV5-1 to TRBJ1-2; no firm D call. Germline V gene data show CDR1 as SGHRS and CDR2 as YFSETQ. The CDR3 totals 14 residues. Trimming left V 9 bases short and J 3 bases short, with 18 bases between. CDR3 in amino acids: CATREAPSYYGYTF. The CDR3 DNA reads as TGCGCCACCCGGGAGGCCCCCAGCTACTATGGCTACACCTTC. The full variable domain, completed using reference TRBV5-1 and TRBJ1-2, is KAGVTQTPRYLIKTRGQQVTLSCSPISGHRSVSWYQQTPGQGLQFLFEYFSETQRNKGNFPGRFSGRQFSNSRSEMNVSTLELGDSALYLCATREAPSYYGYTFGSGTRLTVV.

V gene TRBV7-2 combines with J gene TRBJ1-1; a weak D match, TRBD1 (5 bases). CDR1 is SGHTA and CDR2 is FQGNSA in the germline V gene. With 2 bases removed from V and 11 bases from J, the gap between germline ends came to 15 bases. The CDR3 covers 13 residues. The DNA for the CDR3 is TGTGCCAGCAGCTTAACAGGATTCCAAGGGGCTTTCTTT. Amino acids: CASSLTGFQGAFF.

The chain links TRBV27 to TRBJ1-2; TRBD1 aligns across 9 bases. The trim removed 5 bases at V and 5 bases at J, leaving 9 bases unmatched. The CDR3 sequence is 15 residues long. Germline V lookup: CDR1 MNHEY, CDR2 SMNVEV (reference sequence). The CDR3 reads CASSPSRTGEYGYTF. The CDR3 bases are TGTGCCAGCAGTCCCTCCCGGACAGGGGAATATGGCTACACCTTC.

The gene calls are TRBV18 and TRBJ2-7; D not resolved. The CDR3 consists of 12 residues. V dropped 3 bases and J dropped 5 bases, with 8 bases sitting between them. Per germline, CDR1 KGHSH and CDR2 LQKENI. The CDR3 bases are TGTGCCAGCTCACCGAGTGGGGACGAGCAGTACTTC. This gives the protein CASSPSGDEQYF.